This T cell receptor beta chain derives from a study of T cell clonality in common variable immunodeficiency (dated by TCRdb to the mid-2010s). The investigation overall reported the following: CVID subjects shared fewer TCRbeta clones with each other than healthy controls did (p < 0.0001). CVID TCRbeta sequences reportedly showed fewer deletions and N-nucleotide insertions and lacked highly modified clones with 13 or more V deletions. According to the authors, finding the cause of the higher clonality in CVID would require sequencing the repertoires of T cell subpopulations. Correlations between repertoire features and clinical complications were limited by patient heterogeneity within the CVID cohort. Compared with healthy controls, CVID subjects showed increased TCRbeta clonality (t-test p = 0.018), a feature most characteristic of about a third of subjects. Even though DNA input was the same, control samples had an average of about 80,000 unique sequences each, compared with approximately 30,000 in CVID samples.

Most CVID patients and most healthy controls were of Caucasian heritage. Heparinized peripheral whole blood samples of roughly 5 to 9 ml were obtained from each donor. Genomic DNA from adults with common variable immune deficiency (CVID) and from healthy adult controls was used to sequence TCRbeta CDR3 repertoires. There were about 22 healthy adult volunteers in the control group (around twelve female and roughly ten male), ranging in age from 23 to 66 years, with a mean age of almost 35. To isolate peripheral blood mononuclear cells, diluted blood was subjected to density centrifugation over Hypaque 1077 or Ficoll-Paque. Genomic DNA was extracted from unsorted mononuclear cells by Qiagen column purification or by a centrifugation-based method. Equivalent amounts of genomic DNA from CVID and control samples were used as sequencing input. For every sample, a 60 bp segment covering the rearranged TCRbeta CDR3 region was amplified and then sequenced. The immunoSEQ assay, a bias-corrected multiplex PCR combined with high-throughput sequencing, was used to amplify TCRbeta. The source study handled its data this way. Every unique nucleotide sequence was considered a clone and was annotated with V, D and J genes, copy number and frequency. Sequences were labeled productive if in frame, and non-productive if out of frame or containing stop codons. As previously described, Shannon's entropy was used to calculate clonality. The predicted amino acid sequences of productive clones were used to derive mean CDR3 Kyte-Doolittle hydropathy. Hierarchical clustering of scaled V gene usage was performed with the R hclust function using Manhattan distance and complete linkage. Sharing of clones by CDR3 amino acid sequence was evaluated by resampling 12 repertoires per group over 100 rounds. Repertoires were searched for roughly 63 published EBV-specific and 200 to 300 published CMV-specific TCRbeta sequences. Two CVID samples that yielded fewer than 10,000 sequences were excluded from the analysis, so 40 to 50 CVID repertoires were retained. The table comes from immuneACCESS by way of TCRdb, which keeps in-frame sequences with V and J called. Part of the clones is missing from these tables; in studies checked, under half for an unresolved V gene and the rest for unknown reasons. That table supplies the V and J calls and clone size; D and trimming were determined from the DNA. In this sample the table shows roughly 32,000 clones, and no singletons are among them. Around 9.5% of the sample is in the top ten clones.

This clone was detected many times. Its antigen is currently not known. Read sequence stops 3 residues before the CDR3 end, and the germline J gene provides the missing end. For CDR1 and CDR2, the germline V gene lists SGHRS and YFSETQ. Trimming takes 0 bases from V and 4 bases from J, and the germline ends sit 16 bases apart. The CDR3 has 16 amino acids, counting the end cysteine and phenylalanine. Sequencing covers 39 bases of the CDR3, shown here with the frame starting at base 1. The TCR sequence derives from a person aged 18 to 75 in good health. Source material: peripheral blood mononuclear cells. The rearrangement combines TRBV5-1 with TRBJ1-1, and TRBD1 may be the D gene, going by 5 matching bases. The CDR3 protein is CASSLEKVVGPTEAFF. The DNA read from the CDR3 is TGCGCCAGCAGCTTGGAGAAGGTGGTGGGGCCCACTGAA. The CDR3 plus the reference TRBV5-1 and TRBJ1-1 genes for the other parts give the full variable domain: KAGVTQTPRYLIKTRGQQVTLSCSPISGHRSVSWYQQTPGQGLQFLFEYFSETQRNKGNFPGRFSGRQFSNSRSEMNVSTLELGDSALYLCASSLEKVVGPTEAFFGQGTRLTVV.